The 22 T cell receptor beta chains below come from one sample, sequenced in a study of OX40 agonist ivuxolimab in advanced cancers. Assay used: immunoSEQ multiplex PCR; TCRdb lists only in-frame clones, some missing. Found here are around 67,000 clones, around 84% of them singletons; the top ten hold 2% to 2.5%. The sequences come from CD4+ or CD8+ T cells sorted from blood, collected in a trial of the OX40 agonist ivuxolimab. These receptors were collected from an adult with an advanced solid tumor such as melanoma, head and neck, liver or kidney cancer.

The CDR3 sequence: CASRPAGTSGNNEQFF. The CDR3 bases are TGTGCCAGCAGACCCGCCGGGACTAGCGGGAACAATGAGCAGTTCTTC. The chain links TRBV28 to TRBJ2-1; 13 bases align to TRBD2. Trimming took 6 bases from V and 5 from J; bases not matched to a gene: 7. Germline CDR1 reads MDHEN; CDR2 reads SYDVKM. The CDR3 consists of 16 residues.

The rearrangement links TRBV19 to TRBJ2-7; no definite D call. V shed 3 bases and J shed 0 bases, with 9 bases lying between them. CDR1 and CDR2 (germline): LNHDA, SQIVND (reference sequence). The CDR3 is made up of 14 amino acids. This CDR3 reads CASSITWSSYEQYF. In DNA form, the CDR3 reads TGTGCCAGTAGTATCACCTGGAGCTCCTACGAGCAGTACTTC.

The V gene is TRBV4-2, the J gene TRBJ2-3, with TRBD2 identical over 8 bases. CDR1 is LGHNA and CDR2 is YNFKEQ in the germline V gene. J was trimmed by 6 bases and V by 1 base; bases with no gene match: 12. The CDR3 has 17 residues. CDR3 nucleotide sequence: TGTGCCAGCAGCCAAGTCTCGGGAGGGCCGAGCGGTGATACGCAGTATTTT. The encoded protein is CASSQVSGGPSGDTQYF.

The chain is built from TRBV28 and TRBJ2-1, with 9 bases fitting TRBD1. Germline-derived CDR1 and CDR2 are MDHEN and SYDVKM. V lost 5 bases to trimming and J lost 10 bases; unmatched junction nucleotides: 21. The CDR3 extends over 18 amino acids. DNA for the CDR3: TGTGCCAGCAGTCGAGACAGGGGGTTTGCGGAAGCCGAAGGAGAGCAGTTCTTC. Protein: CASSRDRGFAEAEGEQFF.

The V and J genes are TRBV11-2 and TRBJ2-5; D remains ambiguous. The CDR3 length is 11 residues. V was trimmed by 1 base and J by 7 bases, leaving 4 bases between them. In germline, CDR1 is SGHAT, CDR2 FQNNGV. CDR3 DNA: TGTGCCAGCAGCTTAGGGAGGACCCAGTACTTC. It translates to CASSLGRTQYF.

This chain uses TRBV5-6 with TRBJ1-4; 8 bases are a match to TRBD1. V was pared by 3 bases and J by 8 bases, with 9 bases of the junction left unmatched. The CDR3 covers 15 residues. Looked up from germline, CDR1 is SGHDT and CDR2 is YYEEEE. CDR3 nucleotides: TGTGCCAGCAGCTACCCGACAGGGGCCAGGGAAAAACTGTTTTTT. Its protein is CASSYPTGAREKLFF.

This chain uses TRBV10-3 with TRBJ1-3; 11 nucleotides align to TRBD1. V dropped 0 bases and J dropped 2; count of bases not matched to a gene: 12. CDR1 and CDR2 from the germline V gene are ENHRY and SYGVKD. This CDR3 spans 20 amino acids. CDR3 region: CAISESTGTGGLSAGNTIYF. The CDR3, as DNA: TGTGCCATCAGTGAGTCGACCGGGACAGGGGGTCTGTCGGCTGGAAACACCATATATTTT.

The V gene is TRBV5-1, the J gene TRBJ2-3; D perhaps matches TRBD2 (6 bases). Trimming took 0 bases from V and 3 from J, leaving 11 bases between them. The CDR3 extends over 15 amino acids. The germline gives CDR1 SGHRS, CDR2 YFSETQ. CDR3 DNA: TGCGCCAGCAGCTTGGACGGGGGAAAGACAGATACGCAGTATTTT. Amino acids: CASSLDGGKTDTQYF.

The chain is built from TRBV7-3 and TRBJ2-2, with D perhaps matching TRBD1 or TRBD2 (5 bases each). Germline CDR1 SGHTA, CDR2 FQGTGA. The CDR3 has 16 residues. V shed 4 bases and J shed 3 bases, with 15 bases lying between them. CDR3 region: CASSSPAGTDTGELFF. In DNA form, the CDR3 reads TGTGCCAGCAGCTCCCCCGCAGGGACCGACACCGGGGAGCTGTTTTTT. Complete variable domain (other parts from reference TRBV7-3 and TRBJ2-2): GAGVSQTPSNKVTEKGKYVELRCDPISGHTALYWYRQSLGQGPEFLIYFQGTGAADDSGLPNDRFFAVRPEGSVSTLKIQRTERGDSAVYLCASSSPAGTDTGELFFGEGSRLTVL.

The chain joins TRBV7-8 to TRBJ2-7; TRBD1 aligns across 8 bases. V lost 4 bases, J lost 2 bases, and 4 bases stayed unmatched. The CDR3 loop spans 14 amino acids. Looked up from germline, CDR1 is SGHVS and CDR2 is FQNEAQ. The CDR3 DNA reads as TGTGCCAGCAGCTCACGGACAGGGCCCTACGAGCAGTACTTC. Residues: CASSSRTGPYEQYF. Based on the CDR3 plus reference TRBV7-8 and TRBJ2-7, the full variable domain is GAGVSQSPRYKVAKRGQDVALRCDPISGHVSLFWYQQALGQGPEFLTYFQNEAQLDKSGLPSDRFFAERPEGSVSTLKIQRTQQEDSAVYLCASSSRTGPYEQYFGPGTRLTVT.

The rearrangement uses TRBV30 and TRBJ1-5, with 7 bases lining up with TRBD1. Trimming took 8 bases from V and 4 from J; bases not matched to a gene: 8. In germline, CDR1 is GTSNPN, CDR2 SVGIG (reference sequence). CDR3 size: 13 residues. The CDR3 bases are TGTGCCCTAGTAACAGGGGCGAATCAGCCCCAGCATTTT. Translating it yields CALVTGANQPQHF.

J is TRBJ2-7 and V is TRBV5-4, with D uncertain. CDR1 is SGHNT, CDR2 YYREEE, per germline (reference sequence). The CDR3 totals 12 residues. V shed 2 bases and J shed 3 bases, with 6 bases lying between them. CDR3 coding DNA: TGTGCCAGCAGCTTTAGTGGCTACGAGCAGTACTTC. This translates into CASSFSGYEQYF. The full variable domain, its missing parts supplied by reference TRBV5-4 and TRBJ2-7, is ETGVTQSPTHLIKTRGQQVTLRCSSQSGHNTVSWYQQALGQGPQFIFQYYREEENGRGNFPPRFSGLQFPNYSSELNVNALELDDSALYLCASSFSGYEQYFGPGTRLTVT.

The chain employs TRBV5-1 and TRBJ2-1; the D gene is possibly TRBD2 (5 bases). V lost 1 base and J 6 bases, leaving 8 bases between the germline ends. The CDR3 contains 13 residues. Germline V gene sequence: CDR1 SGHRS, CDR2 YFSETQ. The DNA for the CDR3 is TGCGCCAGCAGCTTGAGGCTAGCCAATGAGCAGTTCTTC. It is translated as CASSLRLANEQFF.

This sequence joins TRBV7-3 and TRBJ2-4; the D call may be TRBD1 or TRBD2 (5 bases each). Germline assignment: CDR1 SGHTA and CDR2 FQGTGA. This CDR3 comprises 15 residues. The V and J ends lost 5 bases and 7 bases respectively, with 18 bases between them. In DNA, the CDR3 is TGTGCCAGCAGCCAAGGCCCCGAGGGGACCAACATTCAGTACTTC. This translates into CASSQGPEGTNIQYF.

The genes are TRBV29-1 and TRBJ2-3; 9 bases agree with TRBD2. Germline-derived CDR1 and CDR2 are SQVTM and ANQGSEA. V was clipped by 1 base and J by 0 bases; unmatched bases: 17. There are 20 residues in the CDR3. CDR3 nucleotides: TGCAGCGTTGAAGGTGCTGAGCGGGAGGACCAATACTTTAGCACAGATACGCAGTATTTT. Protein product: CSVEGAEREDQYFSTDTQYF.

Written as DNA, the CDR3 is TGTGCCAGCAGTCCGTACTCCATCAATTCACCCCTCCACTTT. Its translation is CASSPYSINSPLHF. The chain has TRBV6-1 and TRBJ1-6; D unclear. The CDR3 has 14 amino acids. Trimming removed 5 bases from V and 7 bases from J, with 12 bases in between. Per the germline V gene, CDR1 is MNHNS and CDR2 is SASEGT.

The V and J genes are TRBV5-6 and TRBJ1-2, with 12 nucleotides matching TRBD1. Germline CDR1 reads SGHDT; CDR2 reads YYEEEE. V trimming: 5 bases; J trimming: 9 bases; junction bases outside the gene matches: 11. CDR3 size: 15 residues. The CDR3 loop is CASRTPGQGAYSYTF. The CDR3 DNA sequence: TGTGCCAGCAGGACACCGGGACAGGGGGCTTATAGCTACACCTTC.

The CDR3 sequence is CASSVDRGQTVGEQFF. CDR3 coding DNA: TGCGCCAGCAGCGTTGACAGGGGGCAAACGGTGGGGGAGCAGTTCTTC. The rearrangement joins TRBV5-1 to TRBJ2-1; 10 bases fit TRBD1. CDR1 and CDR2 (germline): SGHRS, YFSETQ. This CDR3 comprises 16 residues. Trimming cost V 4 bases and J 10 bases; bases outside gene matches: 14. The entire variable domain, with the rest obtained from reference TRBV5-1 and TRBJ2-1, is as follows: KAGVTQTPRYLIKTRGQQVTLSCSPISGHRSVSWYQQTPGQGLQFLFEYFSETQRNKGNFPGRFSGRQFSNSRSEMNVSTLELGDSALYLCASSVDRGQTVGEQFFGPGTRLTVL.

V is TRBV29-1 and J is TRBJ1-2, with a tentative D call TRBD1 (6 bases). This CDR3 has 13 residues. CDR1 SQVTM and CDR2 ANQGSEA come from the germline V gene. V lost 6 bases to trimming and J lost 3 bases, with 14 bases between them. For the CDR3, the DNA is TGCAGCGTCTGGGAGGCAGGGGACTATGGCTACACCTTC. This translates into CSVWEAGDYGYTF.

The chain uses TRBV4-1 and TRBJ1-6, with a tentative D call TRBD1 (6 bases). This CDR3 contains 17 residues. With 1 base removed from V and 10 bases from J, the gap between germline ends came to 20 bases. Germline values: CDR1 MGHRA, CDR2 YSYEKL. The CDR3: CASSQGVGGLRGSPLHF. As DNA, the CDR3 is TGCGCCAGCAGCCAAGGAGTCGGGGGGCTGAGGGGATCACCCCTCCACTTT.

The chain couples TRBV4-1 to TRBJ1-5; TRBD1 aligns across 9 bases. CDR1 and CDR2 from the germline V gene are MGHRA and YSYEKL. The CDR3 totals 16 residues. The ends lost 4 bases at V and 1 base at J; junction bases unmatched: 5. For the CDR3, the DNA is TGCGCCAGCAGCCGCCCCGGGACAGGGAGCAATCAGCCCCAGCATTTT. This translates into CASSRPGTGSNQPQHF.

The gene calls are TRBV18 and TRBJ2-2, with D tentatively TRBD1 (5 bases). CDR1 is KGHSH and CDR2 is LQKENI in the germline V gene. CDR3 length: 17 residues. The V end lost 0 bases, the J end lost 0 bases, and 11 bases lay between the germline ends. CDR3 coding DNA: TGTGCCAGCTCACCACCAAGGGGTACTTCGAACACCGGGGAGCTGTTTTTT. It encodes CASSPPRGTSNTGELFF.